These T cell receptor beta chains were read from a single sample in a study of shared clonotypes between healthy human individuals. Data came from immunoSEQ multiplex PCR; TCRdb stores just in-frame clones and leaves some out. The repertoire holds approximately 1,500,000 clones, with roughly 97% as singletons. The sequenced material came from naive CD4+ T cells sorted from blood. The source is a man aged 30 to 39 in good health. The CDR3 runs from the conserved cysteine through the conserved F or W. D genes are given only for firm matches. Size is omitted from some rows. Given values are once, few, many or a class for expanded clones.

d_gene	abundance	j_gene	v_gene	CDR3nt	CDR3aa
-	few	TRBJ2-2	TRBV7-9	TGTGCCAGCCAAGCAAGGGGGGACACCGGGGAGCTGTTTTTT	CASQARGDTGELFF
-	once	TRBJ2-5	TRBV18	TGTGCCAGCTCACCAGACGAAGGGGAGACCCAGTACTTC	CASSPDEGETQYF
-	-	TRBJ2-7	TRBV23-1	TGCGCCAGCAGTCAATCGAGGAGGAGGAGTTACTTC	CASSQSRRRSYF
-	-	TRBJ2-3	TRBV6-5	TGTGCCAGCAGCCTAGACACGGCATATACGCAGTATTTT	CASSLDTAYTQYF
-	-	TRBJ2-2	TRBV6-1	TGTGCCACCATGAGCCCGCTAGCCGAGGCCGGGGAGCTGTTTTTT	CATMSPLAEAGELFF
-	-	TRBJ2-7	TRBV28	TGTGCCAGCAGTTTACCAGGGGCGTCCTACGAGCAGTACTTC	CASSLPGASYEQYF
-	-	TRBJ1-3	TRBV21-1	TGTGCCAGCAGCAAAGGACCTCACAGGGGTACCCGAAACACCATATATTTT	CASSKGPHRGTRNTIYF
TRBD1	-	TRBJ2-3	TRBV5-1	TGCACCAGCAGCTTTGGACAGGCGAACTCAGCAGATACGCAGTATTTT	CTSSFGQANSADTQYF
TRBD1	-	TRBJ2-4	TRBV6-1	TGTGCCAGCCAGGACAGGGTTTTGATTCAGTACTTC	CASQDRVLIQYF
TRBD1	-	TRBJ2-3	TRBV5-1	TGCGCCAGCAGCCGCGGGACAGGGGGCCCAGATACGCAGTATTTT	CASSRGTGGPDTQYF
TRBD2	once	TRBJ2-1	TRBV6-1	TGTGCCAGCAGTCCTAGCGGGGGGGCCTACAATGAGCAGTTCTTC	CASSPSGGAYNEQFF
TRBD1	once	TRBJ2-7	TRBV29-1	TGCAGCGTTGAAGATCGTGGGACAGGGGCCTACGAGCAGTACTTC	CSVEDRGTGAYEQYF
-	-	TRBJ2-7	TRBV21-1	TGTGCCAGCAGCGCGGGACAGCACTCCTACGAGCAGTACTTC	CASSAGQHSYEQYF
-	-	TRBJ2-7	TRBV7-2	TGTGCCAGCAGCTTATCCAATAGCCAGGGGATCTACGAGCAGTACTTC	CASSLSNSQGIYEQYF
-	-	TRBJ2-7	TRBV28	TGTGCCAGCACCCAGGTGCCCTACGAGCAGTACTTC	CASTQVPYEQYF
-	-	TRBJ2-1	TRBV28	TGTGCCAGCACCCCCTCGGGGCGAGGGTCCTACAATGAGCAGTTCTTC	CASTPSGRGSYNEQFF
-	-	TRBJ2-7	TRBV7-8	TGTGCCAGCAGCTTAGCGCGGTCGGAGGGCAAGTTAGGGGAGCAGTACTTC	CASSLARSEGKLGEQYF
-	-	TRBJ1-4	TRBV6-5	TGTGCCAGCAGTTACTTCTACTTTGCACTATTTGAAAAACTGTTTTTT	CASSYFYFALFEKLFF
-	-	TRBJ2-5	TRBV9	TGTGCCAGCAGCGCCCACCAAGAGACCCAGTACTTC	CASSAHQETQYF
TRBD2	-	TRBJ2-1	TRBV4-3	TGCGCCAGCAACCTAGCGGGAGCCTGGAGCTCCTACAATGAGCAGTTCTTC	CASNLAGAWSSYNEQFF
TRBD1	-	TRBJ1-2	TRBV11-2	TGTGCCAGCACCCGATCCCCCGGGACAGGGGGTTATGGCTACACCTTC	CASTRSPGTGGYGYTF
TRBD2	once	TRBJ2-6	TRBV18	TGTGCCAGCTCACCACGACGACTAGCGGATGCCGTGGGGGCCAACGTCCTGACTTTC	CASSPRRLADAVGANVLTF
-	-	TRBJ1-5	TRBV7-9	TGTGCCAGCAGCTTACAGGGTCGGAATCAGCCCCAGCATTTT	CASSLQGRNQPQHF
-	-	TRBJ2-5	TRBV7-9	TGTGCCAGCAGCTTACTGGGCACCAACCAAGAGACCCAGTACTTC	CASSLLGTNQETQYF
-	-	TRBJ1-5	TRBV28	TGTGCCAGCAGTTTTGCGAAGAGTTCAAGTCCGCCCCAGCATTTT	CASSFAKSSSPPQHF
TRBD1	-	TRBJ2-5	TRBV6-5	TGTGCCAGCAGTTACTCAGGGACAGGGGAGACCCAGTACTTC	CASSYSGTGETQYF
TRBD2	-	TRBJ2-1	TRBV11-2	TGTGCCAGCAGCTCCCGGCTAGCGGGGGGGAAAGAGCAGTTCTTC	CASSSRLAGGKEQFF
-	-	TRBJ2-3	TRBV27	TGTGCCAGCAGTTTAAATCGGGGTGCGGCCACGCAGTATTTT	CASSLNRGAATQYF
-	-	TRBJ2-6	TRBV11-2	TGTGCCAGCAGCTTAGTCGCGGGGGCCAACGTCCTGACTTTC	CASSLVAGANVLTF
-	-	TRBJ2-1	TRBV5-1	TGCGCCAGCAGCTTGTCTCGACTATTGGAGAATGAGCAGTTCTTC	CASSLSRLLENEQFF
-	-	TRBJ1-1	TRBV25-1	TGTGCCAGCACCCCTAGTGGAACTGAAGCTTTCTTT	CASTPSGTEAFF
TRBD2	-	TRBJ2-1	TRBV5-1	TGCGCCAGCAGTTCTACTAGCGGGAGCATTCCCTACAATGAGCAGTTCTTC	CASSSTSGSIPYNEQFF
TRBD1	-	TRBJ2-7	TRBV7-9	TGTGCCAGCAGCTCACGGAGGACAGGGAACGAGCAGTACTTC	CASSSRRTGNEQYF
-	-	TRBJ2-1	TRBV7-6	TGTGCCAGCAGCTTCGACAGGGAGGTTCAGTTCTTC	CASSFDREVQFF
TRBD2	-	TRBJ2-1	TRBV19	TGTGCCAGTAGTATAGTTTTAGCGGGAGGGCCGTATGAGCAGTTCTTC	CASSIVLAGGPYEQFF
TRBD1	-	TRBJ2-1	TRBV7-8	TGTGCCAGCAGCATTCCTGACAGGGCCTACAATGAGCAGTTCTTC	CASSIPDRAYNEQFF
TRBD1	-	TRBJ2-7	TRBV28	TGTGCCAGCAGTTTTTCAGGGGGCGACGCAAAGCCCTACGAGCAGTACTTC	CASSFSGGDAKPYEQYF
TRBD2	-	TRBJ2-1	TRBV7-6	TGTGCCAGCACCCCCGGCAGCGGGGCATACAATGAGCAGTTCTTC	CASTPGSGAYNEQFF
-	-	TRBJ2-2	TRBV18	TGTGCCAGCTCACTTAAAACCCAGCCAACAATCTGGGAGCTGTTTTTT	CASSLKTQPTIWELFF
TRBD2	-	TRBJ2-1	TRBV9	TGTGCCAGCAGCCCCCGTCGGAGCGGGAGGGTTTACAATGAGCAGTTCTTC	CASSPRRSGRVYNEQFF
-	-	TRBJ1-1	TRBV6-1	TGTGCCAGCAGTGAAGCGGGGCCCGGGGTCACTGAAGCTTTCTTT	CASSEAGPGVTEAFF
TRBD1	once	TRBJ1-2	TRBV10-3	TGTGCCATCAGTGCACCGGGACAGGGGTCTTATGGCTACACCTTC	CAISAPGQGSYGYTF
-	-	TRBJ1-4	TRBV28	TGTGCCAGCAGTTTAATGGGACACAGGCTTGAATTT	CASSLMGHRLEF
-	-	TRBJ2-5	TRBV6-1	TGTGCCAGCAGTGAAGCCCGGGGACGGGAGACCCAGTACTTC	CASSEARGRETQYF
-	-	TRBJ1-2	TRBV19	TGTGCCAGTAGTCCTCTCCCGGACAGTGGCTATGGCTACACCTTC	CASSPLPDSGYGYTF
TRBD1	once	TRBJ2-5	TRBV7-7	TGTGCCAGCAGCTTAGCAGGGGGCGGAGAGACCCAGTACTTC	CASSLAGGGETQYF
-	-	TRBJ2-3	TRBV27	TGTGCCAGCAGTTTAAGTAGCGGCAAGCTTACGCAGTATTTT	CASSLSSGKLTQYF
-	-	TRBJ1-5	TRBV9	TGTGCCAGCAGCTCGGGAACAGGGAAGAATCAGCCCCAGCATTTT	CASSSGTGKNQPQHF